This TCR beta chain was recorded in a study of PD-1 blockade in classical Hodgkin lymphoma. Looking at the study overall: Intravenous nivolumab at 3 mg/kg was given to patients every 2 weeks. Study-wide findings and caveats: Those achieving complete response showed baseline diversity like newly diagnosed patients. Relapsed/refractory patients reportedly had lower baseline diversity than newly diagnosed patients.

J lost 4 bases, V lost 5 bases, and 4 bases had no gene match. The CDR3 spans 14 residues. Germline V lookup: CDR1 SEHNR, CDR2 FQNEAQ (reference sequence). To note about this clone: Its antigen is as yet unknown.

Produced via immunoSEQ multiplex PCR; TCRdb's table is partial and in-frame only. The top ten hold more than 9.5% of the sample, which has about 50,000 clones, over 70% seen once. Every patient had relapsed following autologous stem cell transplantation, and cohorts differed in brentuximab vedotin exposure. Source: peripheral blood mononuclear cells (PBMCs), taken at baseline. This sequence originates from a human donor with classical Hodgkin lymphoma. The gene calls are TRBV7-9 and TRBJ1-1; 10 bases match TRBD1. The CDR3 DNA sequence: TGTGCCAGCAGCATCGGACAGGGGGTCACTGAAGCTTTCTTT. It specifies CASSIGQGVTEAFF.